This note documents a single TCR beta chain sequence. Its antigen has not been determined. Looking up the germline V gene yields CDR1 SGHRS and CDR2 YFSETQ. The CDR3 spans 15 residues, from the cysteine through the phenylalanine. No DNA has been recorded. From each donor, an approximately 2.5 ml peripheral blood sample was drawn into PAXgene tubes and stored at -80 degrees C. Without T cell sorting, total RNA was isolated from whole blood using the PAXgene blood miRNA kit on an automated QIAcube. Peripheral blood from monozygotic twin pairs who were concordant or discordant for inflammatory bowel disease underwent deep TCRalpha and TCRbeta repertoire profiling using unique molecular barcoding. Smoking habits were recorded for all twin pairs, with individuals classified as current, former or never smokers. This specimen comes from a study of monozygotic twins with inflammatory bowel disease (dated by TCRdb to between 2019 and 2020). About the investigation overall: In total, roughly 30 monozygotic twin pairs made up the full study: 19 Danish pairs, all IBD-discordant, plus nine German pairs, of which four were IBD-concordant and five were IBD-discordant. The search for disease-associated traits relied mainly on comparing, within discordant pairs, IBD patients with their genetically identical healthy co-twins. Each individual had, on average, about 151 000 unique TCRalpha sequences and 181 000 unique TCRbeta sequences available for analysis. Overall study results and their limits: Repertoire similarity did not differ between concordant and discordant twins, which could be due to limited statistical power. The results gave no support for a single strong signal or clonotype linked to IBD. IBD patients shared fewer clonotypes with other individuals than healthy twins did, most markedly in patients showing signs of disease activity. Different T cell subtypes could not be distinguished in the analysis. Because patients received different immunosuppressive treatments, the repertoires may have picked up extra background noise and variability between individuals. TCRbeta repertoire diversity, by inverse Simpson index, was decreased in IBD patients compared with their healthy co-twins.

The library was generated by 5' RACE. Each TCR library was prepared from around 3,200 ng of total RNA. For each sample, cDNA was synthesized in eight separate reactions using SMARTScribe reverse transcriptase. During cDNA synthesis, template switching was used to introduce unique molecular identifiers that contained a 6-nucleotide sample barcode. Two nested PCRs of about 16 and 10 cycles amplified the TCRalpha and TCRbeta cDNA, and bead purification followed each PCR. Before amplification, the cDNA was both treated with uracil DNA-glycosylase and purified with the QIAquick PCR purification kit. In the second PCR, Illumina TruSeq-compatible adapters and sample-specific barcodes were added. Library quality and concentration were assessed using TapeStation and Qubit, and roughly 5 ng of each library was pooled. Sequencing of the pooled libraries was done on an Illumina HiSeq2500 single-index Rapid Run using custom sequencing primers and 2 x 100 bp reads. Under the source paper's analysis protocol: MiGEC version 1.2.6 was used for UMI-based consensus assembly, which corrected PCR and sequencing errors. MiXCR version 2.1.1 handled V(D)J alignment, clonotype assembly and CDR3 extraction. Normalisation of gene usage, clonotype sharing and MAIT/NKT TCR abundance was achieved by analysing the top 1000, 10 000 and 20 000 clonotypes per sample. Diversity was computed as the inverse Simpson index with the vegan R package after downsampling to 27 000 UMIs. Paired Mann-Whitney U tests on discordant twin pairs were used, with Benjamini-Hochberg multiple-testing correction. Following TCRdb reprocessing, every CDR3 protein sequence forms one entry, and DNA is not provided. The V and J calls follow TCRdb's processing rather than the paper's. The sample table gives roughly 300,000 distinct CDR3 sequences. Jointly, the top ten make up roughly 5.8% of the sample.

The chain is made from TRBV5-1 and TRBJ1-4; no DNA is available, so the TRBD1 call from TCRdb remains unchecked. Sequenced sample: blood. The receptor was derived from a human donor with ulcerative colitis or Crohn's disease, or a healthy co-twin of an affected twin (not recorded which). CDR3 sequence: CASSFRQASNEKLFF.